This T cell receptor beta chain was documented in a study of T-cell memory formation after mild COVID-19. Study-wide results and caveats: Whether second-wave clones peaking at day 37 were SARS-CoV-2 specific went unconfirmed. Clones that contracted from day 15 to 85 were balanced CD4/CD8, while later expanders leaned CD4+.

As regards this clonotype: Its antigen is still unknown.

TCRdb analysed the 5' RACE reads with MiXCR anew, one entry per CDR3 protein. The table includes 250,000 to 300,000 distinct CDR3 sequences, around 15% detected once. CDR3 length equals 15 residues. Looked up from germline, CDR1 is LGHDT and CDR2 is YNNKEL (reference sequence). Trimming removed 1 base from V and 8 bases from J, with 17 bases in between. This clonotype originated in a man aged 18 to 29 who had mild COVID-19 (a few samples of this study predate the infection). Cell type and time point are not known. Sequencing was performed on PBMCs or a T cell subset sorted from them (not recorded which). The chain recombines TRBV3-1 with TRBJ1-2; D gene uncertain. CDR3 residues: CASSQGAALLQGYTF. The CDR3 nucleotides read TGTGCCAGCAGCCAAGGGGCGGCACTGCTCCAAGGCTACACCTTC.